One and the same sample provided the 4 T cell receptor beta chains below, sequenced in a study of OX40 agonist ivuxolimab in advanced cancers. Only in-frame clones appear in the TCRdb table, and some are missing; sequencing was by immunoSEQ multiplex PCR. In the table there are under 90,000 clones, approximately 92% of which are singletons. Sequenced here: CD4+ or CD8+ T cells sorted from blood, sampled in a trial of the OX40 agonist ivuxolimab. Every receptor here comes from an adult with an advanced solid tumor such as melanoma, head and neck, liver or kidney cancer.

The DNA for the CDR3 is TGTGCCAGCAGCGCCCAGGTCCTCTCTGGAAACACCATATATTTT. It yields the protein CASSAQVLSGNTIYF. The chain combines TRBV9 with TRBJ1-3; D not resolved. The germline V gene encodes CDR1 SGDLS and CDR2 YYNGEE. Trimming took 3 bases from V and 0 from J, leaving 10 bases between them. The CDR3 spans 15 residues. Full variable domain (missing parts from reference TRBV9 and TRBJ1-3): DSGVTQTPKHLITATGQRVTLRCSPRSGDLSVYWYQQSLDQGLQFLIQYYNGEERAKGNILERFSAQQFPDLHSELNLSSLELGDSALYFCASSAQVLSGNTIYFGEGSWLTVV.

V and J are TRBV5-1 and TRBJ1-2; 7 bases line up with TRBD1. V lost 2 bases to trimming and J lost 5 bases; unmatched junction nucleotides: 3. The CDR3 has 13 residues. Germline values: CDR1 SGHRS, CDR2 YFSETQ. The CDR3 DNA reads as TGCGCCAGCAGCTTCGACAGGGTTTATGGCTACACCTTC. Protein: CASSFDRVYGYTF.

V and J are TRBV19 and TRBJ1-2; TRBD1 matches at 9 bases. Germline CDR1 LNHDA, CDR2 SQIVND (reference sequence). V was clipped by 7 bases and J by 3 bases; unmatched bases: 3. CDR3 length: 13 amino acids. The CDR3 DNA sequence: TGTGCCAGTATTCGGACAGGGGACTATGGCTACACCTTC. Its translation is CASIRTGDYGYTF.

V usage is TRBV28 and J usage is TRBJ1-2; possible D gene TRBD1, 6 bases. This CDR3 has 12 amino acids. CDR1 is MDHEN, CDR2 SYDVKM, per germline. The germline V and J ends were trimmed by 5 bases and 4 bases, with 8 bases remaining between them. The CDR3: CASSKTGYGYTF. As DNA, the CDR3 is TGTGCCAGCAGTAAGACAGGCTATGGCTACACCTTC.